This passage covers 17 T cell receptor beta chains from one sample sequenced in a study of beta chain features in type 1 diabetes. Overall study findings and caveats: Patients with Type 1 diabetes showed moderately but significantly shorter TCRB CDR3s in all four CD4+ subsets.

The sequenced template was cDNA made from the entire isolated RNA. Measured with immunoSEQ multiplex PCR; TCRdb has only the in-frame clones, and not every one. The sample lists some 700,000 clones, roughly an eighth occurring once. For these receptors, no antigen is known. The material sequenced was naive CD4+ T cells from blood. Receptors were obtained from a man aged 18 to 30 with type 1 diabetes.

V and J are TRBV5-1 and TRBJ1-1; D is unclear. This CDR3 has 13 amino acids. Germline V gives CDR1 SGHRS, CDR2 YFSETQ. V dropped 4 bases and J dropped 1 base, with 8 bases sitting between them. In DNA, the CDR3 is TGCGCCAGCAGCCCCGGGTCGAACACTGAAGCTTTCTTT. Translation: CASSPGSNTEAFF.

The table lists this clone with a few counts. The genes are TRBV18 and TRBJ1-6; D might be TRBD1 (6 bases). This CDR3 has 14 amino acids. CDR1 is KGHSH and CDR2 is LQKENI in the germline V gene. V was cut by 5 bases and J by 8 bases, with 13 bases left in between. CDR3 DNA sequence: TGTGCCAGCTCAATAGGGGCAGGGGATTCACCCCTCCACTTT. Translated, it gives CASSIGAGDSPLHF.

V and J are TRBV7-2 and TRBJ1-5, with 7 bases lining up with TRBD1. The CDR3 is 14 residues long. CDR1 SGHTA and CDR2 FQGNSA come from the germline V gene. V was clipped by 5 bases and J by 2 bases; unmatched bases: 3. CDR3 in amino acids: CASSAQGGNQPQHF. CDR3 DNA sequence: TGTGCCAGCAGCGCCCAGGGGGGCAATCAGCCCCAGCATTTT.

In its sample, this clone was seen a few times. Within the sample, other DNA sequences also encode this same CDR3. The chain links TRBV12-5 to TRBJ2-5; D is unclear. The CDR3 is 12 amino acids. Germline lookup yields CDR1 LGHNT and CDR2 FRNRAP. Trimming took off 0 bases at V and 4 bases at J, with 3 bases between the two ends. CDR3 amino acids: CASGLVRETQYF. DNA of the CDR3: TGTGCTAGTGGTTTGGTCAGAGAGACCCAGTACTTC.

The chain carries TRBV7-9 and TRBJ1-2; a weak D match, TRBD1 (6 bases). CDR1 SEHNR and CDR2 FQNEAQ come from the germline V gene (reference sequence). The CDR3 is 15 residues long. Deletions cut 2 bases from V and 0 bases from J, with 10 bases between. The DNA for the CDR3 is TGTGCCAGCAGCTTAACGGCAGGGGCTAACTATGGCTACACCTTC. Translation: CASSLTAGANYGYTF.

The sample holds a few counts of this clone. CDR3 DNA: TGTGCCAGCAGTTACTCTCATGGCGACTATGGCTACACCTTC. Amino acids: CASSYSHGDYGYTF. V gene TRBV6-5 combines with J gene TRBJ1-2; D gene unclear. The germline CDR1 and CDR2 sequences are MNHEY and SVGAGI. Trimming cost V 0 bases and J 3 bases, with 8 bases left between them. The CDR3 sequence is 14 residues long.

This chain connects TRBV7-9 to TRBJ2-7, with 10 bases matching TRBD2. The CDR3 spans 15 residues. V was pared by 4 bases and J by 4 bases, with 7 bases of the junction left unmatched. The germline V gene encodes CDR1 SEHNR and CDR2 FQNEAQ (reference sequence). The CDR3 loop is CASSSAGGPVYEQYF. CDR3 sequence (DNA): TGTGCCAGCAGCTCAGCGGGGGGGCCAGTGTACGAGCAGTACTTC.

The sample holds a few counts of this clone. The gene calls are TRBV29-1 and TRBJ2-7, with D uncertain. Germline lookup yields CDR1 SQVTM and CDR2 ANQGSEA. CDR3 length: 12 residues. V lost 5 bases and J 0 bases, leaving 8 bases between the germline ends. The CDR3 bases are TGCAGCGTTTTGGGCAGCTCCTACGAGCAGTACTTC. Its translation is CSVLGSSYEQYF.

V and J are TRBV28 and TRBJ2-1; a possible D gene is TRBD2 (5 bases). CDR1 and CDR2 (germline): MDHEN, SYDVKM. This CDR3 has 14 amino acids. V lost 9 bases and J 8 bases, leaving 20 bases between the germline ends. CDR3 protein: CARTGRALGYEQFF. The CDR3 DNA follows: TGTGCCAGGACTGGGCGGGCCCTGGGCTATGAGCAGTTCTTC.

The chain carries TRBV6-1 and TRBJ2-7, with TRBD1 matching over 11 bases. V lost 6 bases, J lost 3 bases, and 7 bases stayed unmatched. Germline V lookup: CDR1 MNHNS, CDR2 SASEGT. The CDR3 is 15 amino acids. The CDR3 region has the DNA TGTGCCAGCAGGGAATATGGGACAGGGGGCTACGAGCAGTACTTC. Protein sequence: CASREYGTGGYEQYF.

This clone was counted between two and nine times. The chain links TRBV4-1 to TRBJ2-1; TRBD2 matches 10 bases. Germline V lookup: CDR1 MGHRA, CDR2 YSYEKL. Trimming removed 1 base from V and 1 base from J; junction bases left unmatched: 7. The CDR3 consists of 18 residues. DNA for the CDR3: TGCGCCAGCAGCCAAGGGGTAGCGGGGGGCCCTTCCTACAATGAGCAGTTCTTC. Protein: CASSQGVAGGPSYNEQFF.

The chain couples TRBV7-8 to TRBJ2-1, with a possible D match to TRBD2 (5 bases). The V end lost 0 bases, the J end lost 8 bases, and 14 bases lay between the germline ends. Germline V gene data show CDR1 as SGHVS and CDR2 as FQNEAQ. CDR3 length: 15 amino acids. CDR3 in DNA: TGTGCCAGCAGCTTAGCCGGACGGAGGATCGATGAGCAGTTCTTC. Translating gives CASSLAGRRIDEQFF.

This CDR3 is CASSYTVENEQFF. The CDR3 nucleotides read TGTGCCAGCAGTTACACGGTGGAGAATGAGCAGTTCTTC. The genes are TRBV6-5 and TRBJ2-1; D is ambiguous. The CDR3 covers 13 residues. The ends were cut back, 2 bases at V and 7 bases at J, with 9 bases in the middle. The germline gives CDR1 MNHEY, CDR2 SVGAGI.

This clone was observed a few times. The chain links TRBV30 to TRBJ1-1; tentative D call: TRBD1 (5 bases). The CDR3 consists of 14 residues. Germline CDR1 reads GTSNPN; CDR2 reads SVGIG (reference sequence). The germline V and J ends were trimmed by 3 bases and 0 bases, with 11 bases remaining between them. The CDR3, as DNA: TGTGCCTGGAGAGCCGGGACGATGAACACTGAAGCTTTCTTT. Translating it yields CAWRAGTMNTEAFF. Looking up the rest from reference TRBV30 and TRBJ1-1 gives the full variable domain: SQTIHQWPATLVQPVGSPLSLECTVEGTSNPNLYWYRQAAGRGLQLLFYSVGIGQISSEVPQNLSASRPQDRQFILSSKKLLLSDSGFYLCAWRAGTMNTEAFFGQGTRLTVV.

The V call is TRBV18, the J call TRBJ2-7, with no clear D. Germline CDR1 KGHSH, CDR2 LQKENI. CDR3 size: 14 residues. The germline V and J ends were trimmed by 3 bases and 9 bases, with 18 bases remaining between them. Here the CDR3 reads CASSPGVHSKRQYF. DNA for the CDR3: TGTGCCAGCTCACCTGGGGTTCACTCGAAAAGGCAGTACTTC. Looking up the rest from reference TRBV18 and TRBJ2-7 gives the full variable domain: NAGVMQNPRHLVRRRGQEARLRCSPMKGHSHVYWYRQLPEEGLKFMVYLQKENIIDESGMPKERFSAEFPKEGPSILRIQQVVRGDSAAYFCASSPGVHSKRQYFGPGTRLTVT.

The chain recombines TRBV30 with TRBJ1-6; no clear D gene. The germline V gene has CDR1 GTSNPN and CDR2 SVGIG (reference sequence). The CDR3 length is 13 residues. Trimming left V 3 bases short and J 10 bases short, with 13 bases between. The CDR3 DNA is TGTGCCTGGAGGTCAGAAGTTGGATCACCCCTCCACTTT. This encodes CAWRSEVGSPLHF.

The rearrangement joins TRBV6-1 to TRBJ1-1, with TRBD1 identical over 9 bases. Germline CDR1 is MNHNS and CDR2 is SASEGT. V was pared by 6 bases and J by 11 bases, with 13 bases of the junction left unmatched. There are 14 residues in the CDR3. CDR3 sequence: CASRRPQGAEGAFF. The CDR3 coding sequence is TGTGCCAGCAGGAGGCCACAGGGGGCGGAGGGGGCTTTCTTT.